What follows are 20 T cell receptor beta chains derived from one specimen sequenced in a study of CD8 T cells in Susac syndrome. An amount of RNA that ranged from about 0.45 to 1 ug was reverse transcribed with random hexamers. TCRdb reprocessed the immunoSEQ multiplex PCR reads via MiXCR and lists one record per CDR3 protein. The sample shows roughly 120,000 distinct CDR3 sequences, around 94% of them seen only once. Sequencing input: CD4+ T cells from PBMCs. Receptor source: a human donor with multiple sclerosis.

The chain employs TRBV25-1 and TRBJ2-6; D might be TRBD1 (6 bases). Germline values: CDR1 MGHDK, CDR2 SYGVNS. The CDR3 runs to 18 residues. The germline V and J ends were trimmed by 2 bases and 1 base, with 15 bases remaining between them. The CDR3 region has the DNA TGTGCCAGCAGTGAACCCACAGGGATCGGGTCTGGGGCCAACGTCCTGACTTTC. This codes for CASSEPTGIGSGANVLTF.

The chain recombines TRBV7-2 with TRBJ2-3, with TRBD1 matching 7 bases. The CDR3 sequence is 14 residues long. J gave up 3 bases and V 5 bases, and 5 bases lay outside the gene matches. The germline gives CDR1 SGHTA, CDR2 FQGNSA. The CDR3 loop reads CASSPEDRTDTQYF. The CDR3 coding sequence is TGTGCCAGCAGCCCAGAGGACAGGACAGATACGCAGTATTTT.

V usage is TRBV4-3 and J usage is TRBJ2-7; 9 nucleotides line up with TRBD1. This CDR3 is 14 amino acids long. The V and J ends lost 3 bases and 4 bases, in that order; junction bases with no gene match: 4. The germline V gene has CDR1 LGHNA and CDR2 YSLEER. The CDR3: CASSHRTGDYEQYF. CDR3 coding DNA: TGCGCCAGCAGCCACCGGACAGGGGATTACGAGCAGTACTTC.

This chain uses TRBV5-6 with TRBJ1-1; 8 bases match TRBD1. The ends lost 2 bases at V and 1 base at J; junction bases unmatched: 4. CDR1 is SGHDT, CDR2 YYEEEE, per germline. The CDR3 contains 15 residues. CDR3 loop: CASSFRGPANTEAFF. The CDR3 DNA reads TGTGCCAGCAGCTTCAGGGGGCCAGCGAACACTGAAGCTTTCTTT.

The chain recombines TRBV3-1 with TRBJ2-2, with 11 bases matching TRBD2. This CDR3 spans 15 amino acids. J gave up 7 bases and V 7 bases, and 8 bases lay outside the gene matches. The germline gives CDR1 LGHDT, CDR2 YNNKEL (reference sequence). The CDR3 nucleotides are TGTGCCAGCACCTCACTAGCGGGGGCTGGCGGGGAGCTGTTTTTT. Translated: CASTSLAGAGGELFF. Full variable domain (missing parts from reference TRBV3-1 and TRBJ2-2): DTAVSQTPKYLVTQMGNDKSIKCEQNLGHDTMYWYKQDSKKFLKIMFSYNNKELIINETVPNRFSPKSPDKAHLNLHINSLELGDSAVYFCASTSLAGAGGELFFGEGSRLTVL.

The gene calls are TRBV12-3 or TRBV12-4 and TRBJ1-1; D remains unclear. The CDR3 spans 16 residues. Deletions cut 3 bases from V and 0 bases from J, with 14 bases between. This CDR3 is CASSFPWLAMNTEAFF. For the CDR3, the DNA is TGTGCCAGCAGTTTTCCCTGGTTGGCAATGAACACTGAAGCTTTCTTT.

V usage is TRBV10-1 and J usage is TRBJ2-1; no firm D call. The germline V gene encodes CDR1 WNHNN and CDR2 SYGVQD (reference sequence). The CDR3 has 16 residues. Trimming removed 0 bases from V and 5 bases from J, with 14 bases in between. This CDR3 reads CASSESSSTTNNEQFF. The CDR3, as DNA: TGCGCCAGCAGTGAGTCGTCGAGCACGACCAACAATGAGCAGTTCTTC.

V usage is TRBV21-1 and J usage is TRBJ1-5. TRBV21-1 is classified as a pseudogene. CDR3 size: 14 residues. CDR3 in amino acids: CASRRQGENQPQHF. The CDR3 nucleotides are TGTGCCAGCAGGCGGCAGGGAGAGAATCAGCCCCAGCATTTT.

The chain combines TRBV15 with TRBJ2-2; 11 nucleotides line up with TRBD1. Trimming cost V 2 bases and J 4 bases; bases outside gene matches: 3. The CDR3 has 16 residues. CDR1 is LNHNV, CDR2 YYDKDF, per germline (reference sequence). The CDR3 loop reads CATSRSGTGGTGELFF. In nucleotides, the CDR3 is TGTGCCACCAGCAGATCTGGGACAGGGGGCACCGGGGAGCTGTTTTTT.

This chain links TRBV4-3 with TRBJ1-1, with 7 bases fitting TRBD1. The germline V gene encodes CDR1 LGHNA and CDR2 YSLEER. The CDR3 length is 15 residues. Trimming took 2 bases from V and 1 from J; bases not matched to a gene: 4. DNA for the CDR3: TGCGCCAGCAGCCAAATTACAGGGGCGAACACTGAAGCTTTCTTT. It yields the protein CASSQITGANTEAFF.

The chain couples TRBV14 to TRBJ2-1, with 13 bases that match TRBD2. Germline V gives CDR1 SGHDN, CDR2 FVKESK. The CDR3 covers 18 residues. The J segment lost 3 bases and the V segment lost 2 bases, leaving 7 bases of the junction unmatched. The CDR3 sequence is CASSQPRLAGGYYNEQFF. The CDR3 DNA reads TGTGCCAGCAGCCAACCTCGACTAGCGGGAGGATACTACAATGAGCAGTTCTTC.

This clonotype was seen a single time. This rearrangement joins TRBV7-2 to TRBJ1-2, with a weak D call TRBD1 (5 bases). The germline V and J ends were trimmed by 3 bases and 4 bases, with 12 bases remaining between them. The germline CDR1 and CDR2 sequences are SGHTA and FQGNSA. The CDR3 is made up of 14 amino acids. CDR3 sequence (DNA): TGTGCCAGCAGCTTTGGGAGACAGAGCTATGGCTACACCTTC. Its protein is CASSFGRQSYGYTF.

The chain carries TRBV11-2 and TRBJ1-2; 7 bases are shared with TRBD1. The CDR3 sequence is 14 residues long. Per the germline V gene, CDR1 is SGHAT and CDR2 is FQNNGV. V lost 5 bases, J lost 4 bases, and 7 bases stayed unmatched. The DNA of the CDR3 is TGTGCCAGCAGCAGTATTAGGGACAGCTATGGCTACACCTTC. Protein sequence: CASSSIRDSYGYTF.

This chain links TRBV4-3 with TRBJ2-3; 11 nucleotides match TRBD2. The junction had 17 bases not matched to a gene; V was cut back by 3 bases and J by 6 bases. Per the germline V gene, CDR1 is LGHNA and CDR2 is YSLEER. This CDR3 region has 19 residues. The CDR3 DNA follows: TGCGCCAGCAGCCACATAATAGGCACTAGCGGGGGTCTGATGGATACGCAGTATTTT. As protein: CASSHIIGTSGGLMDTQYF.

This chain joins TRBV3-1 and TRBJ2-6; 11 nucleotides match TRBD1. The germline gives CDR1 LGHDT, CDR2 YNNKEL (reference sequence). The V gene end was trimmed by 0 bases and the J gene end by 0 bases; junction bases not matched to a gene: 4. The CDR3 consists of 19 residues. This CDR3 is CASSQDPGTGGSGANVLTF. In nucleotides, the CDR3 is TGTGCCAGCAGCCAAGATCCCGGGACAGGGGGCTCTGGGGCCAACGTCCTGACTTTC.

The chain joins TRBV9 to TRBJ2-7, with 8 positions matching TRBD2. The ends lost 0 bases at V and 3 bases at J; junction bases unmatched: 11. This CDR3 is 17 amino acids long. CDR1 and CDR2 from the germline V gene are SGDLS and YYNGEE. The CDR3 loop reads CASSVDAPGGVLYEQYF. The DNA for the CDR3 is TGTGCCAGCAGCGTAGATGCCCCCGGGGGGGTGCTCTACGAGCAGTACTTC.

This rearrangement joins TRBV5-1 to TRBJ1-4; 7 bases are shared with TRBD1. The CDR3 loop spans 15 amino acids. The germline gives CDR1 SGHRS, CDR2 YFSETQ. The ends lost 1 base at V and 5 bases at J; junction bases unmatched: 5. CDR3 in amino acids: CASSLSGQENEKLFF. The CDR3 nucleotides are TGCGCCAGCAGCTTGTCCGGACAGGAGAATGAAAAACTGTTTTTT.

The rearrangement links TRBV7-2 to TRBJ1-5; TRBD1 matches 8 bases. The CDR3 is 13 amino acids. The germline CDR1 and CDR2 sequences are SGHTA and FQGNSA. The V gene end was trimmed by 5 bases and the J gene end by 15 bases; junction bases not matched to a gene: 12. CDR3 DNA sequence: TGTGCCAGCAGCCAGACCTCGGGACAGGAATCGCATTTT. It codes for CASSQTSGQESHF.

The V call is TRBV29-1, the J call TRBJ1-1, with TRBD1 matching over 9 bases. CDR1 SQVTM and CDR2 ANQGSEA come from the germline V gene. V gave up 3 bases and J gave up 10 bases; unmatched junction bases: 9. The CDR3 sequence is 13 residues long. CDR3 region: CSVDRTGETTAFF. DNA for the CDR3: TGCAGCGTTGACAGGACAGGGGAAACGACAGCTTTCTTT.

The chain is built from TRBV19 and TRBJ1-2, with D hard to call. The V end lost 5 bases, the J end lost 0 bases, and 13 bases lay between the germline ends. The CDR3 extends over 15 amino acids. CDR1 and CDR2 from the germline V gene are LNHDA and SQIVND (reference sequence). Written as DNA, the CDR3 is TGTGCCAGTAGTCCTCAGGTCCCACCTAACTATGGCTACACCTTC. Residues: CASSPQVPPNYGYTF.